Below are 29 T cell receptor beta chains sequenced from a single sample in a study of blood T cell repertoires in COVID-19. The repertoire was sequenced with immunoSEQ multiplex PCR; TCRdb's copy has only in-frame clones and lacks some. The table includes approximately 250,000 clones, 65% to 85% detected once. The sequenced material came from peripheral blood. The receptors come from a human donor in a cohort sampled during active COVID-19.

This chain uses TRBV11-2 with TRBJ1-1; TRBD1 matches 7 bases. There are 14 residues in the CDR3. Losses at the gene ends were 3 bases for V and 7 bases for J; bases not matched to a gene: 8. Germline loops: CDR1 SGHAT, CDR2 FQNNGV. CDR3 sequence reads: CASSLDRTLSEAFF. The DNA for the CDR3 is TGTGCCAGCAGCTTGGACAGGACATTGAGTGAAGCTTTCTTT.

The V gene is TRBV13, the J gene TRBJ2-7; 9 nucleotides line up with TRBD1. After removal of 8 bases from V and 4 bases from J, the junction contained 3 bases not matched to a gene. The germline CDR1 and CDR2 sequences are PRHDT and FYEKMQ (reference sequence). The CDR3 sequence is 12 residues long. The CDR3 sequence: CASGTGRYEQYF. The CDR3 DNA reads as TGTGCCAGCGGGACAGGGCGGTACGAGCAGTACTTC. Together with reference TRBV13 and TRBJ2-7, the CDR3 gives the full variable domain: AAGVIQSPRHLIKEKRETATLKCYPIPRHDTVYWYQQGPGQDPQFLISFYEKMQSDKGSIPDRFSAQQFSDYHSELNMSSLELGDSALYFCASGTGRYEQYFGPGTRLTVT.

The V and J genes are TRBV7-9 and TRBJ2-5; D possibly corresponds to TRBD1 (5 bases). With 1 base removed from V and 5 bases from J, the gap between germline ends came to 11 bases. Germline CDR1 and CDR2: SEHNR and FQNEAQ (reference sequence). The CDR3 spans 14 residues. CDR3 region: CASSLGAGLETQYF. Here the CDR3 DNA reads TGTGCCAGCAGCTTAGGAGCAGGGTTGGAGACCCAGTACTTC.

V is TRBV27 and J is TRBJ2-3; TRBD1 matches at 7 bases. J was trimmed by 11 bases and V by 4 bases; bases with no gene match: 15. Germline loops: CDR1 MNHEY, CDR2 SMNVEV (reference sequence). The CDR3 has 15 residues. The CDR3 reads CASSSTGSPIVGQYF. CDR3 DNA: TGTGCCAGCAGTTCGACAGGGTCCCCTATCGTAGGGCAGTATTTT.

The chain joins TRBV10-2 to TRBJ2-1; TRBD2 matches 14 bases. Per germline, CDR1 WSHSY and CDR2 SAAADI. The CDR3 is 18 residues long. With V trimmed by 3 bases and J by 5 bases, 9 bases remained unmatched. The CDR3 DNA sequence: TGCGCCAGCAGTGACCTCCCCCGGGGACTAGCGGGAGACAATGAGCAGTTCTTC. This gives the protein CASSDLPRGLAGDNEQFF.

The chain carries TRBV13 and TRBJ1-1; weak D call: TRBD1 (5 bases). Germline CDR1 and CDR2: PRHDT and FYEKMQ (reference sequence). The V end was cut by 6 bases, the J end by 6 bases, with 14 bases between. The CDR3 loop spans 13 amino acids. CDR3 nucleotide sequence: TGTGCCAGCAGTCGAGACAGTACGTCTGAAGCTTTCTTT. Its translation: CASSRDSTSEAFF.

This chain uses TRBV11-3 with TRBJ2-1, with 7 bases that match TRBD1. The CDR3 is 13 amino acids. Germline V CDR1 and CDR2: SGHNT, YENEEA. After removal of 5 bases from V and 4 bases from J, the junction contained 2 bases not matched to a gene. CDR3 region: CASSVDRYNEQFF. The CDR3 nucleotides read TGTGCCAGCAGCGTGGACAGGTACAATGAGCAGTTCTTC. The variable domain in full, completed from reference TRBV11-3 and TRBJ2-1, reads EAGVVQSPRYKIIEKKQPVAFWCNPISGHNTLYWYLQNLGQGPELLIRYENEEAVDDSQLPKDRFSAERLKGVDSTLKIQPAELGDSAVYLCASSVDRYNEQFFGPGTRLTVL.

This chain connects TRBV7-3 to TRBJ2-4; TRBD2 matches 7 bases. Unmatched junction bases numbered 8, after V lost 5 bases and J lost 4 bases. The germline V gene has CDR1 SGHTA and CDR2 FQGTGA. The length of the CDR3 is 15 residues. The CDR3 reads CASSQEAGVKNIQYF. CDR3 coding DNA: TGTGCCAGCAGCCAAGAGGCGGGGGTTAAAAACATTCAGTACTTC.

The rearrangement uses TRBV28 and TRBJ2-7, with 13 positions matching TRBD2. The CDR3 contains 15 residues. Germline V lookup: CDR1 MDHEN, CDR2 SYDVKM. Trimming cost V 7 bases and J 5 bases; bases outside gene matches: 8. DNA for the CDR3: TGTGCCAGCACCCGACTAGCGGGAGGTCGCCACGAGCAGTACTTC. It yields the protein CASTRLAGGRHEQYF.

As DNA, the CDR3 is TGTGCCAGCATCCCAGGAGGTAGAGGGGGCACCGGGGAGCTGTTTTTT. Translating gives CASIPGGRGGTGELFF. The chain joins TRBV6-6 to TRBJ2-2; D might be TRBD1 (6 bases). Germline CDR1 MNHNY, CDR2 SVGAGI (reference sequence). There are 16 residues in the CDR3. V dropped 7 bases and J dropped 4 bases, with 19 bases sitting between them.

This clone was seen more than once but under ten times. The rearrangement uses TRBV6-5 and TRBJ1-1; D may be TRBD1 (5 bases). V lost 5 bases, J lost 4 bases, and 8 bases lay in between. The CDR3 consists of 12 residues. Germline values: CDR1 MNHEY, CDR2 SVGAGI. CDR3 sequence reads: CASSRTGTEAFF. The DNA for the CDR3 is TGTGCCAGCAGTCGAACAGGCACTGAAGCTTTCTTT.

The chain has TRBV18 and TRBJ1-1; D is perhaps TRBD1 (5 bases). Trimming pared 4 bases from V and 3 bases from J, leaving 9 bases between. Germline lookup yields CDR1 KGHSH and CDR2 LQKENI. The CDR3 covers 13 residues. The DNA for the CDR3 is TGTGCCAGCTCACGACAGAAAGACACTGAAGCTTTCTTT. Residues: CASSRQKDTEAFF.

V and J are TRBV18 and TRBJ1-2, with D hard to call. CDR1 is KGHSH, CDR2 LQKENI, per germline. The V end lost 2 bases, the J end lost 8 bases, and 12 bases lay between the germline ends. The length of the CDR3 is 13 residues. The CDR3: CASSPGRGRGYTF. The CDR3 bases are TGTGCCAGCTCACCAGGGCGTGGAAGGGGCTACACCTTC.

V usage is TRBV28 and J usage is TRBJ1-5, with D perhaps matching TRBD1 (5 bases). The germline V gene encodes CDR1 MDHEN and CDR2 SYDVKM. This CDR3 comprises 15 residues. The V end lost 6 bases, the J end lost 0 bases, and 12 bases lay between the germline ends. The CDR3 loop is CASRTGLFSNQPQHF. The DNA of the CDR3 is TGTGCCAGCAGAACAGGATTATTTAGCAATCAGCCCCAGCATTTT.

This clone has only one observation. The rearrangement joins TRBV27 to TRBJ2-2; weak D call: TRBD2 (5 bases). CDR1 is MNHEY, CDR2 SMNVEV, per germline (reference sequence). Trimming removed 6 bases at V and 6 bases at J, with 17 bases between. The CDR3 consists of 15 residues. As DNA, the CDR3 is TGTGCCAGCAGGGGGTCGGCGGGCCTGGCCGGGGAGCTGTTTTTT. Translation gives CASRGSAGLAGELFF.

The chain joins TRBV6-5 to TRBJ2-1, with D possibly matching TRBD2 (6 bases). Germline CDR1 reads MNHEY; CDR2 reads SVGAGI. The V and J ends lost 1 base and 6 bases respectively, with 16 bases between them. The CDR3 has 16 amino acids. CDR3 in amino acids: CASSYYAGREANEQFF. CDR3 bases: TGTGCCAGCAGTTACTATGCGGGAAGGGAGGCCAATGAGCAGTTCTTC.

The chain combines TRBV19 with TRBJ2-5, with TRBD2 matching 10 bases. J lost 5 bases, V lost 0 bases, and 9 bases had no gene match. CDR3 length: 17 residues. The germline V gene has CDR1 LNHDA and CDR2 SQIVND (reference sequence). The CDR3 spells CASSIDGASGGRETQYF. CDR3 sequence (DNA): TGTGCCAGTAGTATAGATGGGGCTAGCGGGGGTAGGGAGACCCAGTACTTC.

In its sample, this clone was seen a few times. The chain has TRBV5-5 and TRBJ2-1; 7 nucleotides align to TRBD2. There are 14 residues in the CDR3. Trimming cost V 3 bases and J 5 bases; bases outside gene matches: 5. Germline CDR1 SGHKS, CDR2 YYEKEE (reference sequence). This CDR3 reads CASSWKRENNEQFF. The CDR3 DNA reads TGTGCCAGCAGCTGGAAGCGGGAAAACAATGAGCAGTTCTTC.

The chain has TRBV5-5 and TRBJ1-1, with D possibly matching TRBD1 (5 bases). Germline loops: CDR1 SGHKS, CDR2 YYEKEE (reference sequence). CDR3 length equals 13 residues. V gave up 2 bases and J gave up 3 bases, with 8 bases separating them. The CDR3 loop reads CASSFGRDTEAFF. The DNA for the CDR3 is TGTGCCAGCAGCTTCGGCAGGGACACTGAAGCTTTCTTT.

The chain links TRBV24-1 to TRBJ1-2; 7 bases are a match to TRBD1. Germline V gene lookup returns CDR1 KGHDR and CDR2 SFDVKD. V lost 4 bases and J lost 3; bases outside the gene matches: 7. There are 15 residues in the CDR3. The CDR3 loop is CATSDPGQVDYGYTF. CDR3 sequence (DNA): TGTGCCACCAGTGACCCCGGACAGGTAGACTATGGCTACACCTTC.

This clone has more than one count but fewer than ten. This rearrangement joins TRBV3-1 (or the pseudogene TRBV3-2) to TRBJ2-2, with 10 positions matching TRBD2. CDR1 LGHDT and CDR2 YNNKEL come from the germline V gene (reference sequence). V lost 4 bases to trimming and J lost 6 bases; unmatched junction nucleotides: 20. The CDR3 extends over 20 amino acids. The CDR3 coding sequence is TGTGCCAGCAGCCCCCCTACCTGGGCTAGCGGGGGCAGAAGAGCCGGGGAGCTGTTTTTT. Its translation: CASSPPTWASGGRRAGELFF.

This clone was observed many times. The CDR3 here is CAISESPSGGMNEQFF. The CDR3 region has the DNA TGTGCCATCAGTGAGTCCCCTAGCGGGGGTATGAATGAGCAGTTCTTC. The chain joins TRBV10-3 to TRBJ2-1; TRBD2 matches at 10 bases. This CDR3 contains 16 residues. Germline CDR1 reads ENHRY; CDR2 reads SYGVKD. Unmatched junction bases numbered 6, after V lost 0 bases and J lost 7 bases.

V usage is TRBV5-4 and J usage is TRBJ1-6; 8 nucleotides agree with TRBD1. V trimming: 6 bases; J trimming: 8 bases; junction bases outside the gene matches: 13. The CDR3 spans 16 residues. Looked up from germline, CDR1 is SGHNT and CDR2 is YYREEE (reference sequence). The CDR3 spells CASTSFRQGAHSPLHF. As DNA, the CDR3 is TGTGCCAGCACCTCCTTCAGGCAGGGGGCACATTCACCCCTCCACTTT.

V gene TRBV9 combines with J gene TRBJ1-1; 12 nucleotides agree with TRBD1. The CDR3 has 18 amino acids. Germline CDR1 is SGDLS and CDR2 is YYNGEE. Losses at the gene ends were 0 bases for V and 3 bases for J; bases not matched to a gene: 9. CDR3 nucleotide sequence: TGTGCCAGCAGCGTAGCCCCGGGACAGGGGGCGCGGGACACTGAAGCTTTCTTT. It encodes CASSVAPGQGARDTEAFF.

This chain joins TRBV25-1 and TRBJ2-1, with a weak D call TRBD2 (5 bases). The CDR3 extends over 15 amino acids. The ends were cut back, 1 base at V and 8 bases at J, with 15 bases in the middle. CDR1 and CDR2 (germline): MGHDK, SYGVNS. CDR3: CASSELRGSIDEQFF. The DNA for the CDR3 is TGTGCCAGCAGTGAATTAAGAGGGAGTATCGATGAGCAGTTCTTC.

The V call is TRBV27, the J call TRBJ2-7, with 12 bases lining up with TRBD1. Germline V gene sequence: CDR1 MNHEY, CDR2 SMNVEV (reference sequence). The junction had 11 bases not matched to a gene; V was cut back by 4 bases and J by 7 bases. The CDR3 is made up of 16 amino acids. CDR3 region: CASSYSPGQGAQEQYF. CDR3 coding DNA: TGTGCCAGCAGTTACTCTCCGGGACAGGGGGCCCAAGAGCAGTACTTC.

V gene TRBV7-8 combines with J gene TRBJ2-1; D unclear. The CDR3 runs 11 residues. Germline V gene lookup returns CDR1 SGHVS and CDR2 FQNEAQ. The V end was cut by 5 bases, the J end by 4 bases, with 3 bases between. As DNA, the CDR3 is TGTGCCAGCAGCGTATACAATGAGCAGTTCTTC. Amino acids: CASSVYNEQFF.

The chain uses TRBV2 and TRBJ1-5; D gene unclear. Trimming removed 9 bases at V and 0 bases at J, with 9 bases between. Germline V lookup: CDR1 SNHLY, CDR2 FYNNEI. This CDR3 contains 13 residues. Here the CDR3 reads CASRTVSNQPQHF. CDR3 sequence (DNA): TGTGCCAGTAGAACTGTTAGCAATCAGCCCCAGCATTTT. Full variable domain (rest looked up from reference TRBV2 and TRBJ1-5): EPEVTQTPSHQVTQMGQEVILRCVPISNHLYFYWYRQILGQKVEFLVSFYNNEISEKSEIFDDQFSVERPDGSNFTLKIRSTKLEDSAMYFCASRTVSNQPQHFGDGTRLSIL.

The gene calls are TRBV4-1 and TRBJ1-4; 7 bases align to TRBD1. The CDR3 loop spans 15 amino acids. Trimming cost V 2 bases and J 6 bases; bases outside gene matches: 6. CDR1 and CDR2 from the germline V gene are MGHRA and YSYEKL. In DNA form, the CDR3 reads TGCGCCAGCAGCCAACCGGACAGGCCTGATGAAAAACTGTTTTTT. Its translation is CASSQPDRPDEKLFF.